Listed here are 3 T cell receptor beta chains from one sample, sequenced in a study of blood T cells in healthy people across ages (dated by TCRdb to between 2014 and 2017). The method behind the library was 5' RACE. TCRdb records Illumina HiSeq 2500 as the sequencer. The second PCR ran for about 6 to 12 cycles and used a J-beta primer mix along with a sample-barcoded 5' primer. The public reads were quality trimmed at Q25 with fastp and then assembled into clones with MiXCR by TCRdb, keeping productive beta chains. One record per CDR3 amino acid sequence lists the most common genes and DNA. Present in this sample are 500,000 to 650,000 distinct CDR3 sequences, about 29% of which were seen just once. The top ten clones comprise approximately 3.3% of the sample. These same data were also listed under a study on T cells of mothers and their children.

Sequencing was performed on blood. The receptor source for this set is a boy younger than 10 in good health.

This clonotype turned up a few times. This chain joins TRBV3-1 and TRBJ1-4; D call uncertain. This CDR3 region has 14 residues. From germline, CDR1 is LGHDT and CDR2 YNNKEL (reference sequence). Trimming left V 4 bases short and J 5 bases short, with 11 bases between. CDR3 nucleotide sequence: TGTGCCAGCAGCCTCAGAGAACGGAATGAAAAACTGTTTTTT. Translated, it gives CASSLRERNEKLFF.

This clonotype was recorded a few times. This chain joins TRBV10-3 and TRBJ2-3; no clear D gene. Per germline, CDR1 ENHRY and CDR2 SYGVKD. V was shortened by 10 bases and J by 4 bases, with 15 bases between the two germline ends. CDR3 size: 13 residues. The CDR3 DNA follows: TGTGCCACCTTGGCTCTGGGTGCAGATACGCAGTATTTT. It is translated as CATLALGADTQYF.

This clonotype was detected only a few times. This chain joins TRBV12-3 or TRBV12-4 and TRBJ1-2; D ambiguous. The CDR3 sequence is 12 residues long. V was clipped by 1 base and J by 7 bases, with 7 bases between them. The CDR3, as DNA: TGTGCCAGCAGTTTAGAGCCGGTTGGCTACACCTTC. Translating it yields CASSLEPVGYTF.